The T cell receptor beta chain under discussion was sequenced for a study of CD8 T cells in Susac syndrome (dated 2019 in TCRdb). In the study overall: Among the Susac syndrome patients who were sequenced, clinically active disease was present in about six and clinical remission was observed in 8 or 9. At blood withdrawal, Susac syndrome patients were either therapy-naive, taking corticosteroids (in some cases with IVIg as well), or taking IVIg alone. Repertoire sequencing was used to test whether CD8+ T cell activation and differentiation in Susac syndrome was antigen driven. The study compared CD8+ T cell repertoire clonality among about a dozen healthy donors, around 14 Susac syndrome patients and fewer than 19 multiple sclerosis patients. Overall study outcomes, separate from this receptor: Roughly 15 Susac-specific public clones were identified in the total CD8+ repertoire, and roughly five Susac-specific public clones were identified in the CD8+ TEMRA repertoire. Susac syndrome CD8+ repertoires showed clonal expansion, highest in CD8+ TEMRA cells and greater in clinically active than remitting patients. The number of individuals in the TCR sequencing and HLA analysis was recognized as being relatively small.

This clonotype has just one count. Its antigen is currently not known. No base quality information exists; no much larger clone differs at one position. One read represents weak support. V is cut back by 5 bases and J by 6 bases, with 7 bases in the junction unmatched. The CDR3 goes from the cysteine to the phenylalanine over 15 residues. Left in the record is the CDR3 DNA by itself, 45 bases read in frame from the first base. The germline V gene specifies SGHNT as CDR1 and YENEEA as CDR2. Peripheral blood CD8+ and CD4+ T cells from healthy donors, Susac syndrome patients and multiple sclerosis patients were profiled by high-throughput TCR beta sequencing. Recently defined diagnostic criteria for definite or probable disease were met by the Susac syndrome patients. Bulk CD8+ and CD4+ T cells were purified magnetically by negative isolation, whereas CD8+ TEMRA cells were enriched by FACS. Blood was drawn into EDTA tubes, processed within 24 hours, and PBMCs were isolated by density gradient centrifugation. PBMCs intended for TCR sequencing were cryopreserved in liquid nitrogen and thawed later in a water bath at 37 degrees C. Purity of sorted or isolated CD4+, CD8+ and CD8+ TEMRA cells was at least 90%.

RNA was extracted with the RNeasy kit and about 0.5 to 1 ug was reverse transcribed using random hexamers. The immunoSEQ multiplex PCR assay, covering 54 Vbeta and 13 Jbeta segments, was used to amplify TCR beta CDR3 regions. PCR amplification bias was corrected using a synthetic template baseline for primer optimization and computational correction. As for how the authors treated the data: Reads were annotated to V, D and J genes according to IMGT and were analyzed with immunoSEQ Analyzer, with only productive sequences retained. Clonality was calculated as one minus the Shannon entropy normalized by log2 of the number of productive unique sequences. For each patient and control, public and private clones were evaluated within the 100 most prevalent clones. A clone was defined as Susac-specific if it was absent from the healthy and MS cohorts, from 950 to 1,300 published viral clones and from other ImmuneACCESS disease sequences. Using fastp trimming at Q25 and MiXCR clonotype assembly, TCRdb reanalyzed the public sequencing data and kept in-frame beta chains. Rows are unified per CDR3 protein, each entry keeping the most common DNA and genes. TCRdb, rather than the study authors, made the V and J calls. The sample table contains around 100,000 distinct CDR3 sequences; only one count was recorded for around 95% of them. The ten biggest clones cover approximately 0.3% of the sample.

This sequence originates from a human donor with Susac syndrome. This chain joins TRBV11-3 to TRBJ2-7, with 13 junctional bases fitting TRBD2. Sequenced sample: CD8+ T cells from PBMCs. The encoded CDR3 is CASSPGLAGTGEQYF. The nucleotide sequence is TGTGCCAGCAGCCCGGGACTAGCGGGAACTGGCGAGCAGTACTTC. Joined to the reference TRBV11-3 and TRBJ2-7 proteins, this CDR3 gives the full variable domain: EAGVVQSPRYKIIEKKQPVAFWCNPISGHNTLYWYLQNLGQGPELLIRYENEEAVDDSQLPKDRFSAERLKGVDSTLKIQPAELGDSAVYLCASSPGLAGTGEQYFGPGTRLTVT.